This T cell receptor beta chain was recorded in a study of neoadjuvant anti-PD-1 for oral cavity cancer. Produced via immunoSEQ multiplex PCR; TCRdb's table is partial and in-frame only. This sample has approximately 67,000 clones, with about 83% found just once. This receptor was obtained from a person aged 35-80 years with oral cavity squamous cell carcinoma. Here the sequenced sample was PBMCs, taken before nivolumab (anti-PD-1) treatment.

The CDR3 here is CASSEQGMDTEAFF. The CDR3 region has the DNA TGTGCCAGCAGTGAGCAGGGGATGGACACTGAAGCTTTCTTT. The V call is TRBV6-6, the J call TRBJ1-1, with D possibly TRBD1 on 6 matching bases. V lost 5 bases and J lost 3, with 13 bases in between. The CDR3 runs to 14 residues. Germline CDR1 and CDR2: MNHNY and SVGAGI (reference sequence).